These 17 T cell receptor beta chains were all obtained from the same sample, sequenced in a study of blood T cell repertoires in COVID-19. Generated by immunoSEQ multiplex PCR, the TCRdb table keeps only in-frame clones and is missing some. In the table there are roughly 200,000 clones, nearly 90% of which are singletons. The sequenced sample was peripheral blood. These receptors originate from a man in his sixties with active or convalescent COVID-19.

The chain carries TRBV11-1 and TRBJ2-3, with 8 bases fitting TRBD2. Germline V CDR1 and CDR2: SGHAT, FQDESV (reference sequence). The CDR3 totals 16 residues. Unmatched junction bases numbered 6, after V lost 3 bases and J lost 1 base. CDR3 protein: CASSFTPAGGTDTQYF. The CDR3 DNA reads TGTGCCAGCAGCTTTACCCCAGCGGGGGGCACAGATACGCAGTATTTT.

V and J are TRBV5-4 and TRBJ2-3, with 11 bases identical to TRBD2. Germline CDR1 reads SGHNT; CDR2 reads YYREEE (reference sequence). V lost 1 base and J lost 1; bases outside the gene matches: 8. The CDR3 contains 18 residues. In DNA, the CDR3 is TGTGCCAGCAGCTTGCTCCTAGCGGGGGGTTTAGGCACAGATACGCAGTATTTT. Its translation: CASSLLLAGGLGTDTQYF. Looking up the rest from reference TRBV5-4 and TRBJ2-3 gives the full variable domain: ETGVTQSPTHLIKTRGQQVTLRCSSQSGHNTVSWYQQALGQGPQFIFQYYREEENGRGNFPPRFSGLQFPNYSSELNVNALELDDSALYLCASSLLLAGGLGTDTQYFGPGTRLTVL.

The chain links TRBV19 to TRBJ2-2, with a tentative D call TRBD1 (6 bases). Trimming cost V 7 bases and J 5 bases, with 17 bases left between them. The germline CDR1 and CDR2 sequences are LNHDA and SQIVND (reference sequence). The CDR3 length is 15 residues. The CDR3, as DNA: TGTGCCAGTACTCAGGGGTCGGTACGAACCGGGGAGCTGTTTTTT. Translated: CASTQGSVRTGELFF.

J is TRBJ2-7 and V is TRBV2; D possibly corresponds to TRBD2 (6 bases). The CDR3 has 15 amino acids. The germline V gene encodes CDR1 SNHLY and CDR2 FYNNEI. V shed 7 bases and J shed 5 bases, with 21 bases lying between them. The CDR3 is CASMKGETRIDEQYF. The DNA for the CDR3 is TGTGCCAGCATGAAGGGAGAGACTAGAATCGACGAGCAGTACTTC.

CDR3 DNA sequence: TGTGCCTGGAGTGAACCGGGAGGGGCCAACGTCCTGACTTTC. Translated, it gives CAWSEPGGANVLTF. The V call is TRBV30, the J call TRBJ2-6; D is perhaps TRBD2 (5 bases). Trimming removed 1 base at V and 4 bases at J, with 8 bases between. This CDR3 has 14 amino acids. The germline CDR1 and CDR2 sequences are GTSNPN and SVGIG (reference sequence).

The chain carries TRBV7-9 and TRBJ1-2; D may be TRBD1 (6 bases). Trimming took off 5 bases at V and 5 bases at J, with 6 bases between the two ends. CDR3 length: 11 residues. Germline lookup yields CDR1 SEHNR and CDR2 FQNEAQ (reference sequence). The CDR3 spells CASSQGYGYTF. The CDR3 coding sequence is TGTGCCAGCAGCCAGGGGTATGGCTACACCTTC. Combining the CDR3 with reference TRBV7-9 and TRBJ1-2 gives the whole variable domain DTGVSQNPRHKITKRGQNVTFRCDPISEHNRLYWYRQTLGQGPEFLTYFQNEAQLEKSRLLSDRFSAERPKGSFSTLEIQRTEQGDSAMYLCASSQGYGYTFGSGTRLTVV.

This clone was detected once. The chain joins TRBV30 to TRBJ2-3; 9 nucleotides match TRBD1. Per germline, CDR1 GTSNPN and CDR2 SVGIG (reference sequence). Germline trimming cut 5 bases from V and 1 base from J; bases unmatched to any gene: 1. The length of the CDR3 is 13 residues. The CDR3 spells CAWRTGGTDTQYF. In DNA form, the CDR3 reads TGTGCCTGGCGGACAGGGGGCACAGATACGCAGTATTTT.

The chain couples TRBV11-2 to TRBJ1-5; D might be TRBD1 (5 bases). CDR3 length: 15 residues. Trimming took off 2 bases at V and 4 bases at J, with 12 bases between the two ends. Germline V gives CDR1 SGHAT, CDR2 FQNNGV. CDR3 in amino acids: CASSLNTGGNQPQHF. The CDR3 DNA follows: TGTGCCAGCAGCTTAAATACGGGGGGGAATCAGCCCCAGCATTTT.

The rearrangement links TRBV2 to TRBJ1-2; no clear D. The CDR3 extends over 11 amino acids. Germline loops: CDR1 SNHLY, CDR2 FYNNEI. V was shortened by 11 bases and J by 8 bases, with 15 bases between the two germline ends. The CDR3 DNA follows: TGTGCCGGTGGGAGGGATGAGGGCTACACCTTC. This encodes CAGGRDEGYTF.

The J gene is TRBJ2-1, the V gene TRBV11-2; D gene unclear. CDR3 length: 11 amino acids. CDR1 SGHAT and CDR2 FQNNGV come from the germline V gene. The ends were cut back, 1 base at V and 10 bases at J, with 5 bases in the middle. The CDR3 DNA reads TGTGCCAGCAGCTTAGTGTTAGAGCAGTTCTTC. Amino acids: CASSLVLEQFF.

The chain couples TRBV2 to TRBJ2-3, with no clear D. The ends were cut back, 10 bases at V and 0 bases at J, with 14 bases in the middle. The CDR3 has 14 residues. Looked up from germline, CDR1 is SNHLY and CDR2 is FYNNEI. CDR3 nucleotide sequence: TGTGCCACCTCCTACGTATCCAGCACAGATACGCAGTATTTT. This codes for CATSYVSSTDTQYF. The full variable domain, in which reference TRBV2 and TRBJ2-3 provide the parts outside the CDR3, is EPEVTQTPSHQVTQMGQEVILRCVPISNHLYFYWYRQILGQKVEFLVSFYNNEISEKSEIFDDQFSVERPDGSNFTLKIRSTKLEDSAMYFCATSYVSSTDTQYFGPGTRLTVL.

The J gene is TRBJ2-3, the V gene TRBV19; 7 bases are shared with TRBD1. The CDR3 extends over 15 amino acids. From germline, CDR1 is LNHDA and CDR2 SQIVND (reference sequence). V was clipped by 6 bases and J by 7 bases; unmatched bases: 13. CDR3: CASSRGQYDRHTQYF. As DNA, the CDR3 is TGTGCCAGTAGCAGGGGACAGTACGATCGGCATACGCAGTATTTT.

The chain has TRBV2 and TRBJ1-6, with D maybe TRBD1 (5 bases). From germline, CDR1 is SNHLY and CDR2 FYNNEI. V was trimmed by 3 bases and J by 9 bases, leaving 15 bases between them. The CDR3 sequence is 15 residues long. In DNA, the CDR3 is TGTGCCAGCAGTGAGGGGGGGAACGTCGGTTCACCCCTCCACTTT. Translated: CASSEGGNVGSPLHF.

CDR3 nucleotide sequence: TGTGCCAGCAGCCCCCAATTGCAGCCCCAGCATTTT. It translates to CASSPQLQPQHF. V gene TRBV6-2 or TRBV6-3 combines with J gene TRBJ1-5, with no clear D. This CDR3 has 12 residues. Trimming removed 6 bases from V and 7 bases from J, with 10 bases in between. Germline values: CDR1 MNHEY, CDR2 SVGEGT.

This sequence joins TRBV10-3 and TRBJ2-5, with 9 bases that match TRBD2. The germline V gene encodes CDR1 ENHRY and CDR2 SYGVKD. The CDR3 loop spans 13 amino acids. Trimming cost V 9 bases and J 5 bases; bases outside gene matches: 7. This CDR3 is CAIAGTSHETQYF. For the CDR3, the DNA is TGTGCCATTGCCGGGACTAGCCACGAGACCCAGTACTTC.

This chain connects TRBV7-2 to TRBJ2-2; D may be TRBD1 (6 bases). This CDR3 has 13 residues. The germline CDR1 and CDR2 sequences are SGHTA and FQGNSA. With 3 bases removed from V and 11 bases from J, the gap between germline ends came to 13 bases. CDR3 protein: CASSFTGKGELFF. Here the CDR3 DNA reads TGTGCCAGCAGCTTTACAGGGAAGGGAGAGCTGTTTTTT.

V gene TRBV7-2 combines with J gene TRBJ2-7; TRBD1 is a possible D gene (5 bases). Germline V gives CDR1 SGHTA, CDR2 FQGNSA. The length of the CDR3 is 14 residues. V lost 1 base and J 2 bases, leaving 9 bases between the germline ends. This CDR3 reads CASSLGGRAYEQYF. DNA for the CDR3: TGTGCCAGCAGCTTAGGAGGCAGGGCCTACGAGCAGTACTTC.